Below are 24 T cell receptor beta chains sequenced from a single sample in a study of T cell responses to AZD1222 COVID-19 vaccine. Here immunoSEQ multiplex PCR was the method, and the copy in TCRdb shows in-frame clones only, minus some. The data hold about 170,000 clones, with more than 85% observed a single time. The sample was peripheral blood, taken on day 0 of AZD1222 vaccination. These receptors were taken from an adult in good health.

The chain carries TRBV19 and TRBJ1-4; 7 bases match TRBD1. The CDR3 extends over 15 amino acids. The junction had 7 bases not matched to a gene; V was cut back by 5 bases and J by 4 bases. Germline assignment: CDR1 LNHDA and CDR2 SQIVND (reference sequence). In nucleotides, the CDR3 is TGTGCCAGTAGTGCAGCAGGGGGAGGTAATGAAAAACTGTTTTTT. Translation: CASSAAGGGNEKLFF.

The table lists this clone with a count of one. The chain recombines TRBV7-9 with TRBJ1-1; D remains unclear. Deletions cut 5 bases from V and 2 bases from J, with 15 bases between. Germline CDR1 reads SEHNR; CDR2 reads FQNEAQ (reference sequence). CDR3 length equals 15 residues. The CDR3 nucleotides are TGTGCCAGCAGCCCCCATGTGAGGGTCAACACTGAAGCTTTCTTT. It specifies CASSPHVRVNTEAFF. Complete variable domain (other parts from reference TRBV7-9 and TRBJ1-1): DTGVSQNPRHKITKRGQNVTFRCDPISEHNRLYWYRQTLGQGPEFLTYFQNEAQLEKSRLLSDRFSAERPKGSFSTLEIQRTEQGDSAMYLCASSPHVRVNTEAFFGQGTRLTVV.

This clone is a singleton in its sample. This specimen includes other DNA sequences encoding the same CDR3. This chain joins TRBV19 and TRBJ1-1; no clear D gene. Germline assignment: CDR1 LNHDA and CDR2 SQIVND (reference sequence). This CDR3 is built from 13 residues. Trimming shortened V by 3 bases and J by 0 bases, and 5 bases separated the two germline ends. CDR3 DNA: TGTGCCAGTAGTATTTCGATGAACACTGAAGCTTTCTTT. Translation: CASSISMNTEAFF.

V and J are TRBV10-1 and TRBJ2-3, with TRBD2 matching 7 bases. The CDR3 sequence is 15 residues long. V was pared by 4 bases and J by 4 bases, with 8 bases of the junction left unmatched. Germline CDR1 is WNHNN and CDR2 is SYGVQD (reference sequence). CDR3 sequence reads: CASSAGGIGADTQYF. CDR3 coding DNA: TGCGCCAGCAGTGCCGGGGGGATAGGGGCAGATACGCAGTATTTT.

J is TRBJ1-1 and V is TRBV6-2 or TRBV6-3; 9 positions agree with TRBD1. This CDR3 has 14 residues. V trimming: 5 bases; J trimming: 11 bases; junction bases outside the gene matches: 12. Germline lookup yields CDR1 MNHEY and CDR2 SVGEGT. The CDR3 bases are TGTGCCAGCAGTCACCCCGTCCGGACAGGGGTGGCTTTCTTT. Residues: CASSHPVRTGVAFF.

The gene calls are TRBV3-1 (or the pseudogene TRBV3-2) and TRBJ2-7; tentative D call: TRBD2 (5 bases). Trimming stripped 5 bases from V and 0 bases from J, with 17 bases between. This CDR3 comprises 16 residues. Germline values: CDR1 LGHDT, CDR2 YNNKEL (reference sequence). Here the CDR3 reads CASSKGGRPSSYEQYF. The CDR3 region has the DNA TGTGCCAGCAGCAAGGGCGGGCGGCCTAGCTCCTACGAGCAGTACTTC.

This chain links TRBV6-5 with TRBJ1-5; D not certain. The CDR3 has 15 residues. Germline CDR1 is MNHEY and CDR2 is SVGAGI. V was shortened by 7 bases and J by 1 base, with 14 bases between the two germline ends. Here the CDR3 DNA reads TGTGCCAGCATGTCTATTGTGGGAAGCAATCAGCCCCAGCATTTT. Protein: CASMSIVGSNQPQHF.

The CDR3 bases are TGTGCCAGCAGCCATACGGGACTAGCGGGAGGGCCGCGCTACGAGCAGTACTTC. This sequence encodes CASSHTGLAGGPRYEQYF. This chain links TRBV3-1 (or the pseudogene TRBV3-2) with TRBJ2-7; 16 positions match TRBD2. CDR1 is LGHDT and CDR2 is YNNKEL in the germline V gene (reference sequence). With 3 bases clipped from V and 3 bases from J, the junction kept 8 bases outside the gene matches. The CDR3 runs to 18 residues.

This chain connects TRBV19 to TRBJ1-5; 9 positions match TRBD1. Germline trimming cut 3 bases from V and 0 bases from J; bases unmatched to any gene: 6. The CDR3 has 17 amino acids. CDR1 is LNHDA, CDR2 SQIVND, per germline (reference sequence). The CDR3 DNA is TGTGCCAGTAGTATCGGGACAGGGTATAATAGCAATCAGCCCCAGCATTTT. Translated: CASSIGTGYNSNQPQHF.

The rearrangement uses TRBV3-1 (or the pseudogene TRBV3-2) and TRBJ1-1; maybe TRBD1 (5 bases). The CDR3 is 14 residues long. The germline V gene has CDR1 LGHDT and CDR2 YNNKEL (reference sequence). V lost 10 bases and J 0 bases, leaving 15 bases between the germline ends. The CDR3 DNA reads TGTGCCACCACAAAGACAGAAATGAACACTGAAGCTTTCTTT. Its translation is CATTKTEMNTEAFF.

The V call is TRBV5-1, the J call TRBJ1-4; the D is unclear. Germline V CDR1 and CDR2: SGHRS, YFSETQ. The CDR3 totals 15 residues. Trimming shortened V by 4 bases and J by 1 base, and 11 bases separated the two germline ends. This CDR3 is CASSPGRGTNEKLFF. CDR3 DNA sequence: TGCGCCAGCAGCCCTGGCAGAGGAACTAATGAAAAACTGTTTTTT.

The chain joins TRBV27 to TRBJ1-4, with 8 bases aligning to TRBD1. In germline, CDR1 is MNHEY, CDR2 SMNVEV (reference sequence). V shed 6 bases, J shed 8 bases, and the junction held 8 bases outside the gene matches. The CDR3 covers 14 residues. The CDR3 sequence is CASRKQGVGEKLFF. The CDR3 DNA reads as TGTGCCAGCAGGAAACAGGGGGTCGGCGAAAAACTGTTTTTT.

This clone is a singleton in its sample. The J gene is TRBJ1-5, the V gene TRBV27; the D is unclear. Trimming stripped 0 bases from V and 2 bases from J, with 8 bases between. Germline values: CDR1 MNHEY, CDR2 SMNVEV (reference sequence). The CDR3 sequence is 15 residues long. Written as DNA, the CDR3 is TGTGCCAGCAGTTTATCGTGGCTGGGCAATCAGCCCCAGCATTTT. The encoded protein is CASSLSWLGNQPQHF.

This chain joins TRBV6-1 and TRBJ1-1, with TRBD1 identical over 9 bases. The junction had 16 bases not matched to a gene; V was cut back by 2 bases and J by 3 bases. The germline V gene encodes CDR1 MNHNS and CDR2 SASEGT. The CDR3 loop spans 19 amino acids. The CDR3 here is CASSELTGTGTLFYTEAFF. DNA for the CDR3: TGTGCCAGCAGTGAACTAACCGGGACAGGGACCTTATTCTACACTGAAGCTTTCTTT.

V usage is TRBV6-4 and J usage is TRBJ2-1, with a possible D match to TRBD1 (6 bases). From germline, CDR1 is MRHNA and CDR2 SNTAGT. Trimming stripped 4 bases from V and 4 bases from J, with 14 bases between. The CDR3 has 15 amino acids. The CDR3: CASSVGAGAYNEQFF. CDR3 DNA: TGTGCCAGCAGTGTAGGGGCAGGGGCTTACAATGAGCAGTTCTTC.

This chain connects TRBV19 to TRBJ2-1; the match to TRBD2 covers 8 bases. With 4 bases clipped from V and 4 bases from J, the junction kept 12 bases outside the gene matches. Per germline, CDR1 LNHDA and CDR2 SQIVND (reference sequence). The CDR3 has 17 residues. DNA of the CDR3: TGTGCCAGTAGTAGAAGCCATGCAGCGGGGGTTTACAATGAGCAGTTCTTC. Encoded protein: CASSRSHAAGVYNEQFF.

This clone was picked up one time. The CDR3 DNA reads as TGTGCCAGCAGCTCAGCGACAGAATTCTATGGCTACACCTTC. As protein: CASSSATEFYGYTF. The J gene is TRBJ1-2, the V gene TRBV7-9; a possible D gene is TRBD1 (5 bases). Germline CDR1 SEHNR, CDR2 FQNEAQ (reference sequence). The CDR3 is made up of 14 amino acids. Trimming took off 4 bases at V and 4 bases at J, with 13 bases between the two ends.

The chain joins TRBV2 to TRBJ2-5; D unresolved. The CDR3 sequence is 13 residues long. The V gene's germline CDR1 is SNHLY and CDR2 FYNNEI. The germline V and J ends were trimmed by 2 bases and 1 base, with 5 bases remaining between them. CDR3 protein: CASSESRQETQYF. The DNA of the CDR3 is TGTGCCAGCAGTGAAAGCCGCCAAGAGACCCAGTACTTC.

The CDR3 nucleotides are TGTGCCTGGAGTGGATGGGGGACAGGGTCCCACGAGCAGTACTTC. Its translation is CAWSGWGTGSHEQYF. The V call is TRBV30, the J call TRBJ2-7; 9 bases fit TRBD1. The CDR3 loop spans 15 amino acids. Germline V lookup: CDR1 GTSNPN, CDR2 SVGIG (reference sequence). The J segment lost 5 bases and the V segment lost 1 base, leaving 9 bases of the junction unmatched.

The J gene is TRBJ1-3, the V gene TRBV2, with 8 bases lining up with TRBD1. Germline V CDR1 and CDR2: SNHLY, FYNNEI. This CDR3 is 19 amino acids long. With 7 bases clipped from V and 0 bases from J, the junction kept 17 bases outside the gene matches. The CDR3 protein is CASTRIRDRTPSSGNTIYF. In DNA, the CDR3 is TGTGCCAGCACTCGTATCCGGGACAGGACTCCGAGCTCTGGAAACACCATATATTTT.

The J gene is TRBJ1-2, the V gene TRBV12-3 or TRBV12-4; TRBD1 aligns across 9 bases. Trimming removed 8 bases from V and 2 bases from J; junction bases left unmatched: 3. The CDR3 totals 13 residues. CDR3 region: CASGQGKNYGYTF. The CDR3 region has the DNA TGTGCCAGCGGACAGGGGAAAAACTATGGCTACACCTTC.

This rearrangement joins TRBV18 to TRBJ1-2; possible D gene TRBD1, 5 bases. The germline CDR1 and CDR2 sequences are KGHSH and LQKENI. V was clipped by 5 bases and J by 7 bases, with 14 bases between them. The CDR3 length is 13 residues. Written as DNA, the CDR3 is TGTGCCAGCTCAATTGGGACTGGGGCTGGCTACACCTTC. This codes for CASSIGTGAGYTF.

CDR3 coding DNA: TGTGCCACCAGCAGAGACGCGACTGCTAGCTCCTACAATGAGCAGTTCTTC. Translating it yields CATSRDATASSYNEQFF. The V call is TRBV15, the J call TRBJ2-1; D call uncertain. The germline V and J ends were trimmed by 0 bases and 0 bases, with 12 bases remaining between them. Germline assignment: CDR1 LNHNV and CDR2 YYDKDF (reference sequence). The CDR3 sequence is 17 residues long.

This CDR3 is CAWSHGGELFF. CDR3 coding DNA: TGTGCCTGGAGTCATGGCGGGGAGCTGTTTTTT. The chain has TRBV30 and TRBJ2-2; D gene ambiguous. The CDR3 is 11 residues long. V shed 2 bases and J shed 7 bases, with 5 bases lying between them. Looked up from germline, CDR1 is GTSNPN and CDR2 is SVGIG (reference sequence).